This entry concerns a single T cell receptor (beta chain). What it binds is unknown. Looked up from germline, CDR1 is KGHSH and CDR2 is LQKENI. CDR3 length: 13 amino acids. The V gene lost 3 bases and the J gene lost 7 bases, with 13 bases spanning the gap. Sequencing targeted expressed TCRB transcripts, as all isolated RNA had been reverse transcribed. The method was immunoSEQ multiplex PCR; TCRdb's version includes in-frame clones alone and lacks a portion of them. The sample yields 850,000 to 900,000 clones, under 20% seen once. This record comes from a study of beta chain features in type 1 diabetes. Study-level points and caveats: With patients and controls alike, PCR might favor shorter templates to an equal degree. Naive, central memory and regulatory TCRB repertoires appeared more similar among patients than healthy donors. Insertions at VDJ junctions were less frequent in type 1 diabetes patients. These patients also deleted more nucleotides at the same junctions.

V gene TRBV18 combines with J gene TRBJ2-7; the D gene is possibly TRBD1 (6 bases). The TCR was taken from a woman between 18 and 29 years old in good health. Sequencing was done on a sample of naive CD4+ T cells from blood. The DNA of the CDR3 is TGTGCCAGCTCACCCATACAGGGTCCTGAGCAGTACTTC. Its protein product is CASSPIQGPEQYF.